A selection of T cell receptor beta chains follows, all from one sample in a study of cytomegalovirus exposure and HLA in healthy donors. Generated by immunoSEQ multiplex PCR, the TCRdb table keeps only in-frame clones and is missing some. Of roughly 150,000 clones in the sample, 55% to 85% were seen once. Sequencing used PBMCs. Receptor source: a man aged 35-49 years in good health and CMV-seronegative. Each CDR3 is given with its conserved first and last residue. A D gene is named only where the DNA matches it firmly. Rows give clone size only sometimes, using once, few, many, or a class for an expanded clone.

d_call	v_call	clone_size	j_call	cdr3_nt	cdr3_aa
.	TRBV27	.	TRBJ1-3	TGTGCCAGCAGTTTAGGCCCAGGGGCCTCCACCATATATTTT	CASSLGPGASTIYF
TRBD1	TRBV7-9	.	TRBJ2-1	TGTGCCAGCAGCTTTAGGACAGGGGGGAATGAGCAGTTCTTC	CASSFRTGGNEQFF
TRBD1	TRBV6-5	.	TRBJ1-4	TGTGCCAGCAGCCGCACAGGGACAGGGATTGAAAAACTGTTTTTT	CASSRTGTGIEKLFF
.	TRBV30	.	TRBJ1-2	TGTGCCTGGACCGGACAGTCGAAGGGCTACACCTTC	CAWTGQSKGYTF
TRBD2	TRBV29-1	.	TRBJ2-1	TGCAGCGTTGGTAGATCCGGGACTAGCGGAGATGAGCAGTTCTTC	CSVGRSGTSGDEQFF
TRBD1	TRBV5-8	.	TRBJ2-7	TGTGCCAGCAGCTTGGCCGGGACAGGACTTACCTACGAGCAGTACTTC	CASSLAGTGLTYEQYF
TRBD1	TRBV5-6	.	TRBJ1-3	TGTGCCAGCAGCTTGGTTTTAGGGGGCCCAAACACCATATATTTT	CASSLVLGGPNTIYF
.	TRBV28	.	TRBJ1-2	TGTGCCAGCACCCTAGGGGGGGACGCGGATGGCTACACCTTC	CASTLGGDADGYTF
TRBD1	TRBV2	.	TRBJ2-5	TGTGCCAGCAGCGATGGGACAGGGGGCGTGGAGACCCAGTACTTC	CASSDGTGGVETQYF
.	TRBV19	few	TRBJ1-5	TGTGCCACAGGACAATCGGGAGTTCAGCCCCAGCATTTT	CATGQSGVQPQHF
TRBD1	TRBV5-6	.	TRBJ2-1	TGTGCCAGCAGCTCCGGGACAGGGTCTTACAATGAGCAGTTCTTC	CASSSGTGSYNEQFF
.	TRBV7-6	.	TRBJ1-1	TGTGCCAGCAGCTTAGGGAAGACAACTTTCTTT	CASSLGKTTFF
.	TRBV6-5	few	TRBJ1-2	TGTGCCAGCAGTTACAGCGAAGGCTACTATGGCTACACCTTC	CASSYSEGYYGYTF
TRBD1	TRBV19	.	TRBJ1-2	TGTGCCAGTAGAAGACAGGGCGGCAACTATGGCTACACCTTC	CASRRQGGNYGYTF
TRBD1	TRBV28	.	TRBJ2-7	TGTGCCAGCAGTCCCGACAGGGCCTACGAGCAGTACTTC	CASSPDRAYEQYF
.	TRBV5-6	.	TRBJ1-1	TGTGCCAGCAGCCTGATACAGAACCTGAACACTGAAGCTTTCTTT	CASSLIQNLNTEAFF
.	TRBV12-5	.	TRBJ1-5	TGTGCTAGTGGTTTGGAACCGGGAAATCAGCCCCAGCATTTT	CASGLEPGNQPQHF
.	TRBV6-1	.	TRBJ1-1	TGTGCCAGCAGCACCCGAGAGGGTGTAGTCACTGAAGCTTTCTTT	CASSTREGVVTEAFF
TRBD1	TRBV9	.	TRBJ1-1	TGTGCCAGCAGCCCATCCGGGACAGGGAACACTGAAGCTTTCTTT	CASSPSGTGNTEAFF
TRBD2	TRBV5-1	.	TRBJ2-3	TGCGCCAGCAGCCTCGGGACTAGCGAGGTAGATACGCAGTATTTT	CASSLGTSEVDTQYF
TRBD1	TRBV5-8	.	TRBJ1-2	TGTGCCAGCAGCCCGGACAGGGCGTTGAGTGGCTACACCTTC	CASSPDRALSGYTF
TRBD2	TRBV5-4	.	TRBJ2-1	TGTGCCAGCAGCTTGGCCGGGCGGGGGGCTTACAATGAGCAGTTCTTC	CASSLAGRGAYNEQFF
TRBD1	TRBV27	.	TRBJ2-3	TGTGCCAGCCACGAAGGGGGACAGTTCACAGATACGCAGTATTTT	CASHEGGQFTDTQYF
TRBD2	TRBV6-5	.	TRBJ2-2	TGTGCCAGCAGGGGGGGGAACGGGGGGACCGGGGAGCTGTTTTTT	CASRGGNGGTGELFF
.	TRBV11-2	.	TRBJ2-7	TGTGCCAGCAGCTTAGGGCGACAGGCGATCTACGAGCAGTACTTC	CASSLGRQAIYEQYF
.	TRBV6-6	few	TRBJ1-2	TGTGCCAGCAGTTCTTCCGGGTTTTCCTATGGCTACACCTTC	CASSSSGFSYGYTF
TRBD1	TRBV11-3	.	TRBJ2-7	TGTGCCAGCAGCGAGGACAGGGGGAAAAGCGAGCAGTACTTC	CASSEDRGKSEQYF
.	TRBV30	few	TRBJ2-1	TGTGCCTGGAGCGGGGGGCGGGAGTGGGCAAATGAGCAGTTCTTC	CAWSGGREWANEQFF
TRBD1	TRBV6-1	.	TRBJ1-3	TGTGCCAGCAGAACCACAGGGGCTGGAAACACCATATATTTT	CASRTTGAGNTIYF
.	TRBV13	few	TRBJ2-3	TGTGCCAGCAGCGGCCAGGGGTCAGGCACAGATACGCAGTATTTT	CASSGQGSGTDTQYF
.	TRBV5-1	few	TRBJ1-4	TGCGCCAGCAGCGACCCCTCGGGAAATAATGAAAAACTGTTTTTT	CASSDPSGNNEKLFF
.	TRBV19	few	TRBJ2-6	TGTGCCAGTAGTATTTCGTCGGGGACTGGGGCCAACGTCCTGACTTTC	CASSISSGTGANVLTF
.	TRBV4-2	many	TRBJ2-6	TGTGCCAGCAGCCAAGATACTGGCTCTGGGGCCAACGTCCTGACTTTC	CASSQDTGSGANVLTF
.	TRBV19	.	TRBJ2-2	TGTGCCAGTAGTGTAACAGGGTCGAACACCGGGGAGCTGTTTTTT	CASSVTGSNTGELFF
TRBD2	TRBV10-2	.	TRBJ2-3	TGCGCCAGCAGTAGAAAGTGGCTAGCGGGGGCCGCTAGCACAGATACGCAGTATTTT	CASSRKWLAGAASTDTQYF
.	TRBV4-1	.	TRBJ2-3	TGCGCCAGCAAGGGGTCAGCGAGCACAGATACGCAGTATTTT	CASKGSASTDTQYF
TRBD1	TRBV5-5	.	TRBJ2-3	TGTGCCAGCAGCAGAGGGGGCACTCACACAGATACGCAGTATTTT	CASSRGGTHTDTQYF
TRBD1	TRBV2	few	TRBJ1-2	TGTGCCAGCACCACCTCGTCCGACAGGGGCGCTCCGTCTATTGGCTACACCTTC	CASTTSSDRGAPSIGYTF
TRBD1	TRBV2	once	TRBJ2-7	TGTGCCAGCACGAGGGCCGGGACAGGGGGCAGGGAGCAGTACTTC	CASTRAGTGGREQYF
.	TRBV5-1	.	TRBJ1-1	TGCGCCAGCAGGATCGTTCTAACAGACACTGAAGCTTTCTTT	CASRIVLTDTEAFF
TRBD2	TRBV11-3	.	TRBJ2-5	TGTGCCAGCAGCTTAGGGGGAGGGCAAGAGACCCAGTACTTC	CASSLGGGQETQYF
.	TRBV7-9	.	TRBJ2-7	TGTGCCAGCAGCGTCGGAGCCTACGAGCAGTACTTC	CASSVGAYEQYF
.	TRBV30	.	TRBJ1-5	TGTGCCTGCCAAAGACAGGGCAATCAGCCCCAGCATTTT	CACQRQGNQPQHF
.	TRBV18	.	TRBJ2-2	TGTGCCAGCTCACCAGTTCCACTCTCCTTCGGGGAGCTGTTTTTT	CASSPVPLSFGELFF
.	TRBV29-1	.	TRBJ2-6	TGCAGCGTTGCTAGCTCTGGGGCCAACGTCCTGACTTTC	CSVASSGANVLTF
TRBD2	TRBV11-1	.	TRBJ2-3	TGTGCCAGCAGCTTTCGGGTTCGCGGGGGGCCCAACACAGATACGCAGTATTTT	CASSFRVRGGPNTDTQYF
.	TRBV7-8	.	TRBJ1-3	TGTGCCAGCAGCTTATTGGCAGGGCCATTCTCTGGAAACACCATATATTTT	CASSLLAGPFSGNTIYF
.	TRBV6-5	.	TRBJ2-3	TGTGCCAGCAGTTCCGGCACAGATACGCAGTATTTT	CASSSGTDTQYF
TRBD1	TRBV13	.	TRBJ1-4	TGTGCCAGCAGCTTAGGCCAGGGGGCGTTTTCGGATGAAAAACTGTTTTTT	CASSLGQGAFSDEKLFF
TRBD1	TRBV4-2	.	TRBJ1-1	TGTGCCAGCAGACAGGACAGGGGGAACACTGAAGCTTTCTTT	CASRQDRGNTEAFF
TRBD2	TRBV10-3	few	TRBJ2-7	TGTGCCATCAGTGAGTCGGGACTAGCGGGAGGGATACGCTACGAGCAGTACTTC	CAISESGLAGGIRYEQYF
.	TRBV2	.	TRBJ2-1	TGTGCCAGCACCCCGACCCGGGAGACTAATGAGCAGTTCTTC	CASTPTRETNEQFF
TRBD1	TRBV27	.	TRBJ2-1	TGTGCCAGCAGTTTCCTCAGGGGGAATTCCTACAATGAGCAGTTCTTC	CASSFLRGNSYNEQFF
TRBD1	TRBV6-4	.	TRBJ2-2	TGTGCCAGCAGTGATGGAGGGACAGGAGGGACCGGGGAGCTGTTTTTT	CASSDGGTGGTGELFF
.	TRBV5-1	.	TRBJ2-5	TGCGCCAGCAGCCTAAACACAGAAGCACGAGAGACCCAGTACTTC	CASSLNTEARETQYF
TRBD1	TRBV5-1	.	TRBJ1-2	TGCGCCAGCAGCTTACGGCCTCGGGACAGGGTCTATGGCTACACCTTC	CASSLRPRDRVYGYTF
TRBD1	TRBV6-6	.	TRBJ1-2	TGTGCCAGCAGTCACTCAGGGGGCGCTAACTATGGCTACACCTTC	CASSHSGGANYGYTF